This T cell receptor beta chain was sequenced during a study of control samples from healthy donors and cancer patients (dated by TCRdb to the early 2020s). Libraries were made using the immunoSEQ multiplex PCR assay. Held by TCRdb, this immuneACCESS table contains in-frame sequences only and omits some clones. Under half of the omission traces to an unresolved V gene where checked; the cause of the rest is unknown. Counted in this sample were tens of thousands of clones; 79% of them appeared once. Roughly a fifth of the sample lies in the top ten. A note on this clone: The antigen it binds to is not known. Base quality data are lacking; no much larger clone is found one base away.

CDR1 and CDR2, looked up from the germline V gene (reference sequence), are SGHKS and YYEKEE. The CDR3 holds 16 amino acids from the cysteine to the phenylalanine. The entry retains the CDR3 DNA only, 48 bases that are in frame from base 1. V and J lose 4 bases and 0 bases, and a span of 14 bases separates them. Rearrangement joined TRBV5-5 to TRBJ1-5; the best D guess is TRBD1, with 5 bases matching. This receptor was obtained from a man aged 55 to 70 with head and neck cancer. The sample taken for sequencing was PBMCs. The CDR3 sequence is CASSRGTPNSNQPQHF. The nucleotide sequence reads TGTGCCAGCAGCCGCGGGACTCCCAATAGCAATCAGCCCCAGCATTTT.